This entry is about one T cell receptor (beta chain). Amplified material comprised TCR beta CDR3 regions derived from RNA transcripts. RT-PCR in the first round used HTBI primers; a second-round multiplex PCR followed. Each CDR3 protein gets one entry after TCRdb re-called the multiplex PCR reads with MiXCR. Of over a million distinct CDR3 sequences listed, about 36% were seen once; the top ten hold approximately 12%. This sample was included in a study of Graves' ophthalmopathy and Graves' hyperthyroidism. Overall study: Being free of ophthalmopathy for 18 months of follow-up defined stable hyperthyroidism.

The ends lost 2 bases at V and 2 bases at J; junction bases unmatched: 5. The CDR3 is 15 residues long. The V gene's germline CDR1 is SGDLS and CDR2 YYNGEE. This receptor was taken from an adult man with Graves' hyperthyroidism. The chain uses TRBV9 and TRBJ1-2; 8 bases agree with TRBD1. Sequenced input: peripheral blood or thyroid tissue (not recorded which). In nucleotides, the CDR3 is TGTGCCAGCAGCGTTGAAGGGGACAGGAACTATGGCTACACCTTC. Amino acid sequence: CASSVEGDRNYGYTF.